This TCR beta chain appears in the sequencing data of a study of Ad26.COV2.S vaccination and SARS-CoV-2 variants (dated by TCRdb to the early 2020s). At the level of the whole study: Donors in the vaccine arm were drawn from COV1001, a phase I-IIa trial of Ad26.COV2.S in healthy adults that was multicentre, randomized, double-blind and placebo-controlled. Dosing of Ad26.COV2.S was intramuscular, at either 5x10^10 or 1x10^11 viral particles, delivered as one shot or as two shots spaced 56 days apart. The specificity and breadth of SARS-CoV-2-reactive T cell receptors after Ad26.COV2.S vaccination were assessed by TCRbeta repertoire sequencing. The TCR-sequenced set comprised roughly 30 samples: approximately 19 Ad26.COV2.S vaccine recipients, 5 placebo recipients and 8 SARS-CoV-2 convalescent individuals. Trial participants were randomized into five groups of five, in which low-dose or high-dose Ad26.COV2.S was given once or twice, or placebo was given on both occasions. Throughout the experiments and outcome assessment, investigators stayed blinded to trial group allocation. What the work shows at the level of the full study, not this receptor alone: Vaccine and placebo recipients had similar non-spike TCR breadth, a finding consistent with the vaccine containing only spike. According to the authors, total T cell responses may have been underestimated by the TCR breadth and depth analyses. After vaccination, substantial breadth of spike-specific CD8+ and CD4+ T cell responses was reported. The study lacked the statistical power to compare responses across vaccine doses or regimens. Ad26.COV2.S recipients had higher spike-specific TCR breadth than placebo recipients (P = 0.0014).

Comments on this clone: Its target antigen remains unknown. No per-base quality is available; no much larger clone lies one base away.

TCRbeta CDR3 regions were sequenced with the immunoSEQ Assay. After extraction, genomic DNA underwent amplification by bias-controlled multiplex PCR, followed by high-throughput sequencing. As for the authors' bioinformatics: To quantify the absolute abundance of every unique TCRbeta CDR3 region, sequences were collapsed and filtered. T cell fraction was estimated by normalizing TCRbeta template counts to usable DNA, which was measured by amplifying reference genes present in all nucleated cells. Repertoire TCRs were annotated as SARS-CoV-2-specific when V gene, CDR3 amino acid sequence and J gene were exactly matched to a known reactive TCR set. The reference SARS-CoV-2 TCR set was obtained from MIRA and was filtered for enrichment in COVID-19-positive ImmuneCODE repertoires, whereby public or cross-reactive TCRs were removed. Drawing on the MIRA antigens, annotated TCRs were analysed further at the level of specific ORF or position within ORF. Breadth was defined as the number of annotated unique rearrangements divided by the total number of unique productive rearrangements, and depth was defined as the summed frequency of the annotated unique rearrangements. Two-sided Wilcoxon rank-sum tests were applied when comparing TCR breadth between groups. TCRdb re-hosts the immuneACCESS table, in-frame sequences only. Its copies lack some clones; in the studies checked, an unresolved V gene accounts for under half of them, and the cause for the rest is not known. V and J calls and clone size are copied from that table; D and trimming were computed from the DNA. The sample table shows around 310,000 clones, and about nine tenths are seen once. The top ten constitute approximately 5.8% of the sample.

The sample's treatment or condition label, decoded: 15 to 20 received Ad26.COV2.S at low or high dose, single or two shots; 5 received placebo; per-sample allocation not given. For vaccine and placebo recipients, the sequenced repertoires came from samples collected on day 63 after the first injection. In Cohort 1b, 20 to 25 adults aged 18-55 years were enrolled at a single site in Boston, USA, between 29 July and 7 August 2020. As a vaccine, Ad26.COV2.S was a replication-incompetent adenovirus type 26 vector that expressed a prefusion-stabilized SARS-CoV-2 spike protein derived from the original Wuhan strain. V ends up 2 bases short and J 3 bases short, with an unmatched junction base count of 8. CDR3 length: 17 amino acids, cysteine to phenylalanine. Just the 51-base CDR3 DNA is kept, in frame starting at base 1. The germline V gene (reference sequence) specifies MNHEY as CDR1 and SMNVEV as CDR2.

Sequenced here: peripheral blood, sampled in a trial of Ad26.COV2.S vaccine versus placebo. This clonotype originated in a person aged 18 to 65 who received the Ad26.COV2.S COVID-19 vaccine or a placebo. The chain joins TRBV27 to TRBJ2-3; the central 10 bases match TRBD2. The DNA is TGTGCCAGCAGTTTAAGTTTGGGGACTAGCGTAACAGATACGCAGTATTTT. The encoded protein is CASSLSLGTSVTDTQYF.